Described below is a single TCR beta chain sequence and its context. Its antigen is as yet unknown. This entry belongs to a study of cytomegalovirus exposure and HLA in healthy donors. Points from the study as a whole: HLA alleles showed associations with fewer than 20,000 TCR beta sequences in a later analysis, at a 0.05 false discovery rate.

The PCR ran on 60 Vbeta and 13 Jbeta primers. The data were produced by immunoSEQ multiplex PCR, yet TCRdb's version contains in-frame clones alone and is incomplete. This sample's clone table lists 40,000 to 45,000 clones. V was pared by 0 bases and J by 9 bases, with 5 bases of the junction left unmatched. The CDR3 covers 15 residues. CDR1 is GTSNPN, CDR2 SVGIG, per germline (reference sequence). This chain joins TRBV30 and TRBJ2-1; 13 nucleotides agree with TRBD2. Sequenced: PBMCs. This TCR was recovered from a woman aged 25-40 years in good health and CMV-seronegative. Written as DNA, the CDR3 is TGTGCCTGGAGTGTAGGGGGACTAGCGGGAATTGAGCAGTTCTTC. Protein: CAWSVGGLAGIEQFF.